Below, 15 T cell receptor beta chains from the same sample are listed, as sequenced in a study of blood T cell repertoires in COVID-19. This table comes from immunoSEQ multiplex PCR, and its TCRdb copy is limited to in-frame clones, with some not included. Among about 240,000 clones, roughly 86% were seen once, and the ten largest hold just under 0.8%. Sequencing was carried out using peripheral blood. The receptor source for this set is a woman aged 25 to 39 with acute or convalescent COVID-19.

The CDR3 coding sequence is TGCGCCAGCAGTCAATCGAGGACAGGGGGCTATCAGCCCCAGCATTTT. Its protein is CASSQSRTGGYQPQHF. The chain couples TRBV23-1 to TRBJ1-5, with 11 positions matching TRBD1. TRBV23-1 is an ORF; its function is uncertain. The CDR3 runs to 16 residues. V shed 0 bases, J shed 5 bases, and the junction held 3 bases outside the gene matches.

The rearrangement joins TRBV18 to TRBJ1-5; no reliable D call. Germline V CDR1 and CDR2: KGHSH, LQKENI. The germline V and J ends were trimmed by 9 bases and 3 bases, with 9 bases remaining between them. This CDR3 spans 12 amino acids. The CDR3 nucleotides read TGTGCCAGACTTTTAATCAATCAGCCCCAGCATTTT. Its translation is CARLLINQPQHF.

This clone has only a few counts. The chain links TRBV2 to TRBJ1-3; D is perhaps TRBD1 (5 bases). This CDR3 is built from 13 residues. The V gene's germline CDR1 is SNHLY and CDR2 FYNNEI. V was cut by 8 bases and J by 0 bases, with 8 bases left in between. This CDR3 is CASSGFSGNTIYF. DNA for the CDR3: TGTGCCAGCTCAGGGTTCTCTGGAAACACCATATATTTT.

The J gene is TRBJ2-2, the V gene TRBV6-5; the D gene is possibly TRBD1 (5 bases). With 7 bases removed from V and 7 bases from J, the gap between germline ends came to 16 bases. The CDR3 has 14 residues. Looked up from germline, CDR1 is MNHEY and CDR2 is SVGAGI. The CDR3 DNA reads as TGTGCCAGCAACTTCGAAGGGGCCGGCGGGGAGCTGTTTTTT. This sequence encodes CASNFEGAGGELFF.

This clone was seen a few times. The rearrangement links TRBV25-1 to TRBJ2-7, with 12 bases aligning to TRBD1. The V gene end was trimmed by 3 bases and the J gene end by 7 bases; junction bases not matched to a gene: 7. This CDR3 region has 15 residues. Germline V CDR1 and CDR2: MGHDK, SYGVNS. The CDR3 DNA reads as TGTGCCAGCAGTGAGTCCGGGACAGGGGGCCATGAGCAGTACTTC. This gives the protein CASSESGTGGHEQYF.

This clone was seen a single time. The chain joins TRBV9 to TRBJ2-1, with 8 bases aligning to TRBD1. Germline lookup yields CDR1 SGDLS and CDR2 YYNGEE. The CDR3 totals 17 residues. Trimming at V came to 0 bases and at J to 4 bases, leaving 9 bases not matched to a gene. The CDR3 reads CASSVASDRARYNEQFF. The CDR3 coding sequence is TGTGCCAGCAGCGTAGCTTCGGACAGGGCCCGTTACAATGAGCAGTTCTTC.

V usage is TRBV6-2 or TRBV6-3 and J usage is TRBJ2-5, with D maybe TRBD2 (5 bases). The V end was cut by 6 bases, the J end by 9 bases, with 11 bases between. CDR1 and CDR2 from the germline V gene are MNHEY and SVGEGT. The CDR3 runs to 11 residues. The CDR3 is CASSEGWAQYF. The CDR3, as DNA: TGTGCCAGCAGCGAGGGCTGGGCCCAGTACTTC.

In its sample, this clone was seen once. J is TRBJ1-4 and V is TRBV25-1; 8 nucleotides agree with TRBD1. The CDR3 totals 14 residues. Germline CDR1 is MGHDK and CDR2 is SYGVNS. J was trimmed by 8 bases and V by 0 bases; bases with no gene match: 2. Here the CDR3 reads CASSEYRGREKLFF. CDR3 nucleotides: TGTGCCAGCAGTGAATACAGGGGGCGCGAAAAACTGTTTTTT.

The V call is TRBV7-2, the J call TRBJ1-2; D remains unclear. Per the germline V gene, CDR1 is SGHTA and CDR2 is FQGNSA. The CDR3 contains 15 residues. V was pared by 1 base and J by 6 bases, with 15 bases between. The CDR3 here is CASSLDSQYSDGYTF. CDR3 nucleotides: TGTGCCAGCAGCTTAGACAGCCAGTATTCGGATGGCTACACCTTC. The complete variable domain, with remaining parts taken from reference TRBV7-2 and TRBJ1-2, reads GAGVSQSPSNKVTEKGKDVELRCDPISGHTALYWYRQSLGQGLEFLIYFQGNSAPDKSGLPSDRFSAERTGGSVSTLTIQRTQQEDSAVYLCASSLDSQYSDGYTFGSGTRLTVV.

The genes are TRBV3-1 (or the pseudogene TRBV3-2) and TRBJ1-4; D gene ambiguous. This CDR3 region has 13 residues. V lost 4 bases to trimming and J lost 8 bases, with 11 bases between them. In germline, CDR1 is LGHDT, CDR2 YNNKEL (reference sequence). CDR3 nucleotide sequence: TGTGCCAGCAGCCGGAGGACGGGGGAAAAACTGTTTTTT. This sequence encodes CASSRRTGEKLFF.

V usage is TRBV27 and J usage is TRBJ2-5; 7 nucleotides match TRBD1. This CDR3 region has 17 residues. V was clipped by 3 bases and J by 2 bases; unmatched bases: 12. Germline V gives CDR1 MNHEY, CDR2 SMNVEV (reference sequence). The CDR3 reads CASSFRLLPGQQETQYF. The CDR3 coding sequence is TGTGCCAGCAGTTTCCGCCTACTCCCGGGACAGCAAGAGACCCAGTACTTC.

CDR3 bases: TGTGCCACTCATGCTACTCTAGCAAACAATGAGCAGTTCTTC. As protein: CATHATLANNEQFF. V and J are TRBV19 and TRBJ2-1; tentative D call: TRBD2 (5 bases). The V gene's germline CDR1 is LNHDA and CDR2 SQIVND (reference sequence). This CDR3 contains 14 residues. The ends were cut back, 10 bases at V and 5 bases at J, with 18 bases in the middle.

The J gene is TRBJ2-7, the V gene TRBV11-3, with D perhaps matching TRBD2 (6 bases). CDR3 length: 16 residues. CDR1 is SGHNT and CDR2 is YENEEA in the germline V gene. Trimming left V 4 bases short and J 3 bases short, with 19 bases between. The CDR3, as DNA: TGTGCCAGCAGCTCGCTCCCGGGACTGGGGAACTACGAGCAGTACTTC. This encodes CASSSLPGLGNYEQYF.

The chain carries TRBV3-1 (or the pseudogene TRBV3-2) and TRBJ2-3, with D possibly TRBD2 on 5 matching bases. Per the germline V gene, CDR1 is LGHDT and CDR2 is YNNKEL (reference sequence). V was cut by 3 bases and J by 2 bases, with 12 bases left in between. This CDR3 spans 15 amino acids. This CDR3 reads CASSQADSNTDTQYF. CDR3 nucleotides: TGTGCCAGCAGCCAGGCGGACTCGAACACAGATACGCAGTATTTT.

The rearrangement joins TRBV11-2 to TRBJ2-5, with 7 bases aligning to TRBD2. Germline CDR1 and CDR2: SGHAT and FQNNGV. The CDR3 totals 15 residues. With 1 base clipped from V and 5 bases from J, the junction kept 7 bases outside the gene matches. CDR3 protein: CASSLGGGNRETQYF. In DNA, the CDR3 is TGTGCCAGCAGCTTAGGGGGGGGGAACCGCGAGACCCAGTACTTC.